What follows are 21 T cell receptor beta chains derived from one specimen sequenced in a study of OX40 agonist ivuxolimab in advanced cancers. Only in-frame clones appear in the TCRdb table, and some are missing; sequencing was by immunoSEQ multiplex PCR. The table has approximately 46,000 clones, over 70% seen once. Source: CD4+ or CD8+ T cells sorted from blood, taken in a trial of the OX40 agonist ivuxolimab. The receptors derive from an adult with an advanced solid tumor such as melanoma, head and neck, liver or kidney cancer.

The gene calls are TRBV7-6 and TRBJ2-3; tentatively, D is TRBD2 (5 bases). V gave up 5 bases and J gave up 4 bases, with 13 bases separating them. This CDR3 contains 14 residues. Germline CDR1 is SGHVS and CDR2 is FNYEAQ. The CDR3 nucleotides are TGTGCCAGCAGCACCTCTAGCCCTCCAGATACGCAGTATTTT. This codes for CASSTSSPPDTQYF. Using reference TRBV7-6 and TRBJ2-3 for the parts outside the CDR3, the full variable domain is GAGVSQSPRYKVTKRGQDVALRCDPISGHVSLYWYRQALGQGPEFLTYFNYEAQQDKSGLPNDRFSAERPEGSISTLTIQRTEQRDSAMYRCASSTSSPPDTQYFGPGTRLTVL.

DNA of the CDR3: TGTGCCAGCAGTTCTCCGGGCCTTAGGGAGACCCAGTACTTC. It is translated as CASSSPGLRETQYF. The chain carries TRBV28 and TRBJ2-5; D remains ambiguous. CDR1 is MDHEN and CDR2 is SYDVKM in the germline V gene. Trimming took 4 bases from V and 5 from J, leaving 14 bases between them. This CDR3 has 14 residues. Drawing the rest from reference TRBV28 and TRBJ2-5, the complete variable domain is DVKVTQSSRYLVKRTGEKVFLECVQDMDHENMFWYRQDPGLGLRLIYFSYDVKMKEKGDIPEGYSVSREKKERFSLILESASTNQTSMYLCASSSPGLRETQYFGPGTRLLVL.

This clone appeared a few times. The rearrangement joins TRBV18 to TRBJ1-5; the D gene is possibly TRBD1 (6 bases). Trimming took off 4 bases at V and 3 bases at J, with 7 bases between the two ends. Per germline, CDR1 KGHSH and CDR2 LQKENI. The CDR3 covers 13 residues. DNA for the CDR3: TGTGCCAGCTCACGACAGGACAATCAGCCCCAGCATTTT. Protein product: CASSRQDNQPQHF.

The chain has TRBV5-6 and TRBJ1-4; D gene uncertain. Per the germline V gene, CDR1 is SGHDT and CDR2 is YYEEEE. The CDR3 covers 14 residues. Trimming took 0 bases from V and 8 from J, leaving 11 bases between them. CDR3 sequence: CASSLVRQPEKLFF. CDR3 in DNA: TGTGCCAGCAGCTTGGTTCGGCAACCCGAAAAACTGTTTTTT.

The J gene is TRBJ2-7, the V gene TRBV11-2; no clear D gene. CDR1 is SGHAT, CDR2 FQNNGV, per germline. V was clipped by 0 bases and J by 2 bases, with 2 bases between them. The CDR3 is 12 residues long. In DNA, the CDR3 is TGTGCCAGCAGCTTAGACCCCTACGAGCAGTACTTC. Residues: CASSLDPYEQYF.

The J gene is TRBJ2-5, the V gene TRBV5-5, with 8 bases aligning to TRBD1. The germline CDR1 and CDR2 sequences are SGHKS and YYEKEE (reference sequence). CDR3 length equals 16 residues. The V segment lost 7 bases and the J segment 1 base; nucleotides outside the gene matches: 12. CDR3 sequence (DNA): TGTGCCAGCGAGCTTGGGGGGACAGGACCCCAAGAGACCCAGTACTTC. Its protein is CASELGGTGPQETQYF. The full variable domain, completed using reference TRBV5-5 and TRBJ2-5, is DAGVTQSPTHLIKTRGQQVTLRCSPISGHKSVSWYQQVLGQGPQFIFQYYEKEERGRGNFPDRFSARQFPNYSSELNVNALLLGDSALYLCASELGGTGPQETQYFGPGTRLLVL.

The gene calls are TRBV4-1 and TRBJ1-5; TRBD1 matches at 8 bases. This CDR3 has 15 amino acids. V lost 1 base to trimming and J lost 5 bases; unmatched junction nucleotides: 4. The germline V gene has CDR1 MGHRA and CDR2 YSYEKL. CDR3 in DNA: TGCGCCAGCAGCCAAGCGGACAGGGATTATCAGCCCCAGCATTTT. The encoded protein is CASSQADRDYQPQHF.

V is TRBV27 and J is TRBJ1-5, with D hard to call. Trimming removed 5 bases from V and 4 bases from J, with 3 bases in between. This CDR3 region has 11 residues. Per the germline V gene, CDR1 is MNHEY and CDR2 is SMNVEV (reference sequence). CDR3 sequence: CASSGNQPQHF. The DNA for the CDR3 is TGTGCCAGCAGTGGGAATCAGCCCCAGCATTTT.

The chain is built from TRBV7-9 and TRBJ1-2, with D tentatively TRBD1 (5 bases). CDR1 SEHNR and CDR2 FQNEAQ come from the germline V gene (reference sequence). The CDR3 is made up of 13 amino acids. Deletions cut 5 bases from V and 2 bases from J, with 9 bases between. The CDR3 reads CASSVTVNYGYTF. The CDR3 DNA sequence: TGTGCCAGCAGCGTGACAGTAAACTATGGCTACACCTTC.

This rearrangement joins TRBV7-2 to TRBJ1-5; the D is unclear. Germline V gives CDR1 SGHTA, CDR2 FQGNSA. V was shortened by 3 bases and J by 5 bases, with 8 bases between the two germline ends. This CDR3 comprises 13 residues. CDR3 region: CASSFFLDQPQHF. The CDR3 DNA reads TGTGCCAGCAGCTTTTTTCTCGATCAGCCCCAGCATTTT. Full variable domain (rest looked up from reference TRBV7-2 and TRBJ1-5): GAGVSQSPSNKVTEKGKDVELRCDPISGHTALYWYRQSLGQGLEFLIYFQGNSAPDKSGLPSDRFSAERTGGSVSTLTIQRTQQEDSAVYLCASSFFLDQPQHFGDGTRLSIL.

The chain carries TRBV28 and TRBJ2-7; TRBD2 agrees at 7 bases. This CDR3 has 17 amino acids. Germline loops: CDR1 MDHEN, CDR2 SYDVKM. The junction had 16 bases not matched to a gene; V was cut back by 7 bases and J by 1 base. The CDR3 DNA reads as TGTGCCAGCACCGACCTCCCCCAGCGGGATCTATCCTACGAGCAGTACTTC. This translates into CASTDLPQRDLSYEQYF.

The CDR3 spells CASSLWASETQYF. For the CDR3, the DNA is TGTGCCAGCAGCTTGTGGGCCTCGGAGACCCAGTACTTC. V gene TRBV5-6 combines with J gene TRBJ2-5; no clear D. Between the trimmed V and J ends, which lost 1 base and 5 bases, there was a span of 9 bases. Germline CDR1 and CDR2: SGHDT and YYEEEE. The CDR3 contains 13 residues.

The gene calls are TRBV19 and TRBJ2-2; D assignment may be TRBD1 or TRBD2 (6 bases each). The V gene lost 3 bases and the J gene lost 6 bases, with 11 bases spanning the gap. CDR3 length: 14 amino acids. Germline V CDR1 and CDR2: LNHDA, SQIVND (reference sequence). The CDR3 region has the DNA TGTGCCAGTAGTATTAGGGGGGACGCCGGGGAGCTGTTTTTT. Translating it yields CASSIRGDAGELFF.

A few counts support this clone. The chain carries TRBV5-6 and TRBJ2-3, with D unclear. Germline loops: CDR1 SGHDT, CDR2 YYEEEE. The CDR3 is 15 amino acids. Trimming removed 4 bases from V and 3 bases from J, with 15 bases in between. The CDR3 here is CASSRRTPGTDTQYF. The CDR3 DNA is TGTGCCAGCAGCCGCAGGACCCCCGGGACAGATACGCAGTATTTT.

The rearrangement links TRBV29-1 to TRBJ1-4, with D hard to call. Germline V gene data show CDR1 as SQVTM and CDR2 as ANQGSEA. The CDR3 extends over 15 amino acids. V lost 5 bases and J lost 7, with 20 bases in between. The CDR3 DNA reads TGCAGCGTTTATCTCGGGGTCGGTAGTGCTGAAAAACTGTTTTTT. It codes for CSVYLGVGSAEKLFF.

The rearrangement uses TRBV19 and TRBJ2-7; TRBD2 matches 12 bases. Per germline, CDR1 LNHDA and CDR2 SQIVND (reference sequence). V was clipped by 6 bases and J by 5 bases; unmatched bases: 11. The CDR3 is made up of 16 amino acids. The CDR3 DNA reads as TGTGCCAGTAGAGCTAGCGGGAGGGCCTCTCTCGACGAGCAGTACTTC. The encoded protein is CASRASGRASLDEQYF.

This sequence joins TRBV7-9 and TRBJ2-2; D gene unclear. Per germline, CDR1 SEHNR and CDR2 FQNEAQ (reference sequence). Trimming removed 2 bases from V and 5 bases from J, with 12 bases in between. The CDR3 is made up of 15 amino acids. This chain's CDR3 is CASSLRTDGTGELFF. The CDR3 bases are TGTGCCAGCAGCTTACGGACGGATGGGACCGGGGAGCTGTTTTTT.

The CDR3 DNA sequence: TGTGCCAGCCGTGGGGGGCAAGGATCGGACACTGAAGCTTTCTTT. Protein sequence: CASRGGQGSDTEAFF. The V gene is TRBV6-5, the J gene TRBJ1-1; maybe TRBD1 (6 bases). Between the trimmed V and J ends, which lost 8 bases and 3 bases, there was a span of 19 bases. Germline-derived CDR1 and CDR2 are MNHEY and SVGAGI. The CDR3 consists of 15 residues.

The J gene is TRBJ1-1, the V gene TRBV27; D might be TRBD1 (6 bases). V was cut by 6 bases and J by 4 bases, with 9 bases left in between. The CDR3 covers 12 residues. The germline V gene encodes CDR1 MNHEY and CDR2 SMNVEV (reference sequence). The CDR3 spells CASRSTGTEAFF. Written as DNA, the CDR3 is TGTGCCAGCAGGTCGACAGGCACTGAAGCTTTCTTT.

This clone was observed once. This chain uses TRBV5-5 with TRBJ2-3, with D possibly matching TRBD2 (6 bases). The CDR3 consists of 16 residues. V was pared by 2 bases and J by 3 bases, with 16 bases between. Germline CDR1 reads SGHKS; CDR2 reads YYEKEE (reference sequence). The CDR3 bases are TGTGCCAGCAGCTTCCCGGGGGTCCGAGGGACAGATACGCAGTATTTT. It encodes CASSFPGVRGTDTQYF.

The chain has TRBV28 and TRBJ2-7, with a weak D call TRBD1 (6 bases). CDR1 and CDR2 (germline): MDHEN, SYDVKM. V was trimmed by 7 bases and J by 5 bases, leaving 18 bases between them. The CDR3 is 14 residues long. The CDR3: CASTSPTGYHEQYF. The CDR3 DNA follows: TGTGCCAGCACATCCCCCACAGGGTACCACGAGCAGTACTTC.